A selection of T cell receptor beta chains follows, all from one sample in a study of blood T cell repertoires in COVID-19. Profiled with immunoSEQ multiplex PCR; TCRdb holds only in-frame clones, not every one. The data hold tens of thousands of clones, with roughly 90% observed a single time. Sequencing was performed on peripheral blood. These receptors were collected from a man in his 60s with active or convalescent COVID-19. The CDR3 runs from the conserved cysteine through the conserved F or W. The order of the fields is V gene, J gene, D gene, clone size, CDR3 DNA, CDR3 protein. D genes are given only for firm matches. For some rows the clone size is stated as once, few or many, or as a class when expanded; others skip it.

v_gene: TRBV2; j_gene: TRBJ1-5; d_gene: NA; abundance: NA; CDR3nt: TGTGCCAGCAGCAAGGAGCAGGGTAAAAGGGGCAATCAGCCCCAGCATTTT; CDR3aa: CASSKEQGKRGNQPQHF
v_gene: TRBV5-8; j_gene: TRBJ2-7; d_gene: NA; abundance: NA; CDR3nt: TGTGCCAGCAGCTTGGCCGGGTCCCCTCCTACCTACGAGCAGTACTTC; CDR3aa: CASSLAGSPPTYEQYF
v_gene: TRBV24-1; j_gene: TRBJ1-2; d_gene: TRBD1; abundance: NA; CDR3nt: TGTGCCACCAGTGATGAAGGACAGGGGAGCGGCTACACCTTC; CDR3aa: CATSDEGQGSGYTF
v_gene: TRBV3-1/TRBV3-2; j_gene: TRBJ1-3; d_gene: NA; abundance: NA; CDR3nt: TGTGCCAGCAGCCAAGATTGGGGGCCCGGAAACACCATATATTTT; CDR3aa: CASSQDWGPGNTIYF
v_gene: TRBV6-2/TRBV6-3; j_gene: TRBJ1-4; d_gene: NA; abundance: NA; CDR3nt: TGTGCCAGCAGTTACATCTCCAGGAAATTTGCAACTAATGAAAAACTGTTTTTT; CDR3aa: CASSYISRKFATNEKLFF
v_gene: TRBV3-1/TRBV3-2; j_gene: TRBJ2-3; d_gene: NA; abundance: NA; CDR3nt: TGTGCCACCGGGACATTCAGCACAGATACGCAGTATTTT; CDR3aa: CATGTFSTDTQYF
v_gene: TRBV10-1; j_gene: TRBJ1-2; d_gene: NA; abundance: NA; CDR3nt: TGCGCCAGCAGCCCGGACAGAATCAACTATGGCTACACCTTC; CDR3aa: CASSPDRINYGYTF
v_gene: TRBV19; j_gene: TRBJ1-5; d_gene: NA; abundance: NA; CDR3nt: TGTGCCAGTAGCAGGGTCGGACAGCCCCAGCATTTT; CDR3aa: CASSRVGQPQHF
v_gene: TRBV25-1; j_gene: TRBJ2-5; d_gene: TRBD1; abundance: NA; CDR3nt: TGTGCCAGCAGTGCCGGGGACAGAGAGACCCAGTACTTC; CDR3aa: CASSAGDRETQYF
v_gene: TRBV15; j_gene: TRBJ1-2; d_gene: NA; abundance: NA; CDR3nt: TGTGCCACCAGCAGAGATCTTGGAGAAGGCGGCTACACCTTC; CDR3aa: CATSRDLGEGGYTF
v_gene: TRBV14; j_gene: TRBJ1-2; d_gene: NA; abundance: NA; CDR3nt: TGTGCCAGCAGCCAGGGGCACCTTGGCTATGGCTACACCTTC; CDR3aa: CASSQGHLGYGYTF
v_gene: TRBV27; j_gene: TRBJ2-3; d_gene: TRBD1; abundance: NA; CDR3nt: TGTGCCAGCAGTTCTACACGACAGGGGAAACACACAGATACGCAGTATTTT; CDR3aa: CASSSTRQGKHTDTQYF
v_gene: TRBV5-4; j_gene: TRBJ1-3; d_gene: NA; abundance: NA; CDR3nt: TGTGCCAGCAGCTTGGGAAGGGGTGGTGGAAACACCATATATTTT; CDR3aa: CASSLGRGGGNTIYF
v_gene: TRBV7-3; j_gene: TRBJ2-1; d_gene: TRBD2; abundance: NA; CDR3nt: TGTGCCAGCAGCTTACGGGGGGAGGCCTCCTACAATGAGCAGTTCTTC; CDR3aa: CASSLRGEASYNEQFF
v_gene: TRBV5-1; j_gene: TRBJ1-2; d_gene: NA; abundance: NA; CDR3nt: TGCGCCAGCAGCTTGGCCTCTAACTATGGCTACACCTTC; CDR3aa: CASSLASNYGYTF
v_gene: TRBV29-1; j_gene: TRBJ1-2; d_gene: TRBD1; abundance: few; CDR3nt: TGCAGCGTCCTGACAGGGGGCGCCTCCGCGTTATATGGCTACACCTTC; CDR3aa: CSVLTGGASALYGYTF
v_gene: TRBV2; j_gene: TRBJ2-1; d_gene: NA; abundance: NA; CDR3nt: TGTGCCATGCAGGGACTTTACAATGAGCAGTTCTTC; CDR3aa: CAMQGLYNEQFF
v_gene: TRBV29-1; j_gene: TRBJ1-6; d_gene: NA; abundance: NA; CDR3nt: TGCAGCCCCAGGGCCCCTTGCTCCTATAATTCACCCCTCCACTTT; CDR3aa: CSPRAPCSYNSPLHF
v_gene: TRBV28; j_gene: TRBJ1-2; d_gene: NA; abundance: NA; CDR3nt: TGTGCCAGCACTTACAGGGATAGCTACACCTTC; CDR3aa: CASTYRDSYTF
v_gene: TRBV28; j_gene: TRBJ1-5; d_gene: NA; abundance: NA; CDR3nt: TGTGCCAGCATCGAGAATCGGGGTCAGCCCCAGCATTTT; CDR3aa: CASIENRGQPQHF
v_gene: TRBV7-9; j_gene: TRBJ1-4; d_gene: NA; abundance: NA; CDR3nt: TGTGCCAGCAGCTTAAACAGCAATGAAAAACTGTTTTTT; CDR3aa: CASSLNSNEKLFF
v_gene: TRBV5-1; j_gene: TRBJ1-2; d_gene: NA; abundance: NA; CDR3nt: TGCGCCAGCAGCTTGATGAGCGTGGGCCAGGGGTATGGCTACACCTTC; CDR3aa: CASSLMSVGQGYGYTF
v_gene: TRBV18; j_gene: TRBJ2-1; d_gene: NA; abundance: once; CDR3nt: TGTGCCAGCTCACCAGCGGGATGGGACAATGAGCAGTTCTTC; CDR3aa: CASSPAGWDNEQFF
v_gene: TRBV6-5; j_gene: TRBJ2-7; d_gene: NA; abundance: once; CDR3nt: TGTGCCAGCACCGCGGTTAGCTCCTACGAGCAGTACTTC; CDR3aa: CASTAVSSYEQYF
v_gene: TRBV18; j_gene: TRBJ1-1; d_gene: NA; abundance: NA; CDR3nt: TGTGCCAGCTCACCTAGTTGGGACCGGGAGGAAGCTTTCTTT; CDR3aa: CASSPSWDREEAFF
v_gene: TRBV5-4; j_gene: TRBJ1-1; d_gene: NA; abundance: NA; CDR3nt: TGTGCCAGCAGTTTTGGGGCGGGATCTGAAGCTTTCTTT; CDR3aa: CASSFGAGSEAFF
v_gene: TRBV29-1; j_gene: TRBJ1-2; d_gene: TRBD1; abundance: NA; CDR3nt: TGCAGCGTCAGGACAGGGAGGGCCTATGGCTACACCTTC; CDR3aa: CSVRTGRAYGYTF
v_gene: TRBV18; j_gene: TRBJ1-2; d_gene: NA; abundance: NA; CDR3nt: TGTGCCAGCTCCCCACCGGGGGCTATACAGGGTTCTAACTATGGCTACACCTTC; CDR3aa: CASSPPGAIQGSNYGYTF
v_gene: TRBV7-2; j_gene: TRBJ1-6; d_gene: NA; abundance: once; CDR3nt: TGTGCCAGCAGCTTGAACAGGGATTCACCCCTCCACTTT; CDR3aa: CASSLNRDSPLHF
v_gene: TRBV6-6; j_gene: TRBJ1-1; d_gene: NA; abundance: NA; CDR3nt: TGTGCCTTGAACAGGTTCTTGAACACTGAAGCTTTCTTT; CDR3aa: CALNRFLNTEAFF
v_gene: TRBV24-1; j_gene: TRBJ2-2; d_gene: NA; abundance: NA; CDR3nt: TGTGCCACCAGTGACTGGGGGGGCCGGTACACCGGGGAGCTGTTTTTT; CDR3aa: CATSDWGGRYTGELFF
v_gene: TRBV5-1; j_gene: TRBJ1-1; d_gene: TRBD1; abundance: NA; CDR3nt: TGCGCCAGCAGCTATACCACAGGGGGGACTGAAGCTTTCTTT; CDR3aa: CASSYTTGGTEAFF
v_gene: TRBV5-6; j_gene: TRBJ2-7; d_gene: NA; abundance: NA; CDR3nt: TGTGCCAGCAGCCCTCGGGGGTACGAGCAGTACTTC; CDR3aa: CASSPRGYEQYF
v_gene: TRBV15; j_gene: TRBJ1-1; d_gene: TRBD1; abundance: NA; CDR3nt: TGTGCCACCAGCCGTGGACAGGTGAACACTGAAGCTTTCTTT; CDR3aa: CATSRGQVNTEAFF
v_gene: TRBV7-3; j_gene: TRBJ2-2; d_gene: NA; abundance: NA; CDR3nt: TGTGCCAGCAGCTTCCTCCCAGGCGGGGCGCGGACCGGGGAGCTGTTTTTT; CDR3aa: CASSFLPGGARTGELFF
v_gene: TRBV28; j_gene: TRBJ2-3; d_gene: TRBD2; abundance: NA; CDR3nt: TGTGCCACCTTCCTTAGCGGGAGGGCAGATACGCAGTATTTT; CDR3aa: CATFLSGRADTQYF
v_gene: TRBV7-8; j_gene: TRBJ2-3; d_gene: NA; abundance: NA; CDR3nt: TGTGCCAGCAGCCCAGGGGCGGTTAGCACAGATACGCAGTATTTT; CDR3aa: CASSPGAVSTDTQYF
v_gene: TRBV5-1; j_gene: TRBJ1-6; d_gene: TRBD1; abundance: NA; CDR3nt: TGCGCCAGCAGCTTGGAGGACAGGGGTTCACCCCTCCACTTT; CDR3aa: CASSLEDRGSPLHF
v_gene: TRBV29-1; j_gene: TRBJ1-5; d_gene: TRBD1; abundance: NA; CDR3nt: TGCAGCGTTGGTGGGACAGGGGATCAGCCCCAGCATTTT; CDR3aa: CSVGGTGDQPQHF
v_gene: TRBV29-1; j_gene: TRBJ1-6; d_gene: TRBD1; abundance: once; CDR3nt: TGCAGCGTTGCCAGGGACAGGGGATGCTCACCCCTCCACTTT; CDR3aa: CSVARDRGCSPLHF
v_gene: TRBV10-3; j_gene: TRBJ1-1; d_gene: TRBD1; abundance: NA; CDR3nt: TGTGCCTCACGGACAGGGTTGAACACTGAAGCTTTCTTT; CDR3aa: CASRTGLNTEAFF